In this sample, the clone carrying this T cell receptor beta chain turned up many times. The data derive from a study of T cells in Graves' hyperthyroidism and ophthalmopathy. V was pared by 5 bases and J by 0 bases, with 11 bases between. This CDR3 region has 16 residues. The germline V gene encodes CDR1 SGHTA and CDR2 FQGNSA. The source material, RNA transcripts, was used to amplify TCR beta CDR3 regions. In the first-round RT-PCR of the TCR CDR3, the HTBI primer set was used. TCRdb reanalysed the multiplex PCR reads using MiXCR and keeps one entry per CDR3 protein. Of fewer than 700,000 distinct CDR3 sequences listed, 15% to 20% are singletons.

The chain joins TRBV7-2 to TRBJ1-6; the D gene is possibly TRBD1 (6 bases). The sequencing input was blood. The clonotype was recovered from a woman aged 30 to 39 with Graves' hyperthyroidism. CDR3 protein: CASSIDRSSYNSPLHF. The CDR3 coding sequence is TGTGCCAGCAGCATAGACAGGAGCTCCTATAATTCACCCCTCCACTTT.